Listed below are T cell receptor beta chains from one sample, sequenced in a study of cytomegalovirus exposure and HLA in healthy donors. The repertoire was sequenced with immunoSEQ multiplex PCR; TCRdb's copy has only in-frame clones and lacks some. The sample has 100,000 to 120,000 clones, about 13% seen once; the top ten hold around 16%. The sequenced sample was PBMCs. The source of these receptors is a man aged 40-50 years in good health and CMV-seropositive. Each CDR3 is given with its conserved first and last residue. D genes are given only for firm matches. Only part of the rows carry a size: once, few, many, or a class if the clone is expanded.

j_call: TRBJ1-5
v_call: TRBV2
clone_size: .
d_call: TRBD1
cdr3_aa: CASRGTGGRQPQHF
cdr3_nt: TGTGCCAGCAGGGGGACAGGGGGACGTCAGCCCCAGCATTTT

j_call: TRBJ2-5
v_call: TRBV6-5
clone_size: few
d_call: TRBD2
cdr3_aa: CASSYEDPGRETQYF
cdr3_nt: TGTGCCAGCAGTTACGAGGACCCCGGGAGGGAGACCCAGTACTTC

j_call: TRBJ1-2
v_call: TRBV28
clone_size: .
d_call: .
cdr3_aa: CASSLPTGPLGYTF
cdr3_nt: TGTGCCAGCAGTTTACCCACAGGTCCGTTAGGCTACACCTTC

j_call: TRBJ1-2
v_call: TRBV6-1
clone_size: .
d_call: .
cdr3_aa: CASSEAGTRTGYTF
cdr3_nt: TGTGCCAGCAGTGAAGCCGGGACAAGGACTGGCTACACCTTC

j_call: TRBJ2-1
v_call: TRBV7-9
clone_size: .
d_call: TRBD2
cdr3_aa: CASSLGLAGVRIDEQFF
cdr3_nt: TGTGCCAGCAGCTTAGGGCTAGCGGGGGTGAGGATAGATGAGCAGTTCTTC

j_call: TRBJ2-7
v_call: TRBV18
clone_size: few
d_call: .
cdr3_aa: CASSPLRDYEQYF
cdr3_nt: TGTGCCAGCTCACCTCTTAGAGACTACGAGCAGTACTTC

j_call: TRBJ2-5
v_call: TRBV6-5
clone_size: .
d_call: TRBD2
cdr3_aa: CASSRLATQETQYF
cdr3_nt: TGTGCCAGCAGTCGACTAGCTACTCAAGAGACCCAGTACTTC

j_call: TRBJ1-1
v_call: TRBV2
clone_size: .
d_call: .
cdr3_aa: CASGRNTEAFF
cdr3_nt: TGTGCCAGCGGGAGGAACACTGAAGCTTTCTTT

j_call: TRBJ1-1
v_call: TRBV10-3
clone_size: .
d_call: .
cdr3_aa: CAISDPAGLNTEAFF
cdr3_nt: TGTGCCATCAGTGACCCGGCAGGGTTGAACACTGAAGCTTTCTTT

j_call: TRBJ2-7
v_call: TRBV27
clone_size: .
d_call: TRBD1
cdr3_aa: CASSFGQRDSSSYEQYF
cdr3_nt: TGTGCCAGCAGTTTTGGCCAAAGGGACAGTAGCTCCTACGAGCAGTACTTC

j_call: TRBJ2-7
v_call: TRBV29-1
clone_size: .
d_call: .
cdr3_aa: CSVQGGNEQYF
cdr3_nt: TGCAGTGTCCAGGGGGGCAACGAGCAGTACTTC

j_call: TRBJ1-1
v_call: TRBV29-1
clone_size: .
d_call: TRBD1
cdr3_aa: CSAKGGQGVAFF
cdr3_nt: TGCAGCGCAAAGGGGGGACAGGGGGTCGCTTTCTTT

j_call: TRBJ2-7
v_call: TRBV6-5
clone_size: .
d_call: .
cdr3_aa: CASSYSGRASYEQYF
cdr3_nt: TGTGCCAGCAGCTATAGCGGCAGAGCGTCCTACGAGCAGTACTTC

j_call: TRBJ1-1
v_call: TRBV27
clone_size: .
d_call: TRBD1
cdr3_aa: CASMAGQRTEAFF
cdr3_nt: TGTGCCAGCATGGCGGGACAGCGAACTGAAGCTTTCTTT

j_call: TRBJ2-5
v_call: TRBV15
clone_size: few
d_call: .
cdr3_aa: CATSRSRLEETQYF
cdr3_nt: TGTGCCACCAGCAGATCGCGGCTAGAAGAGACCCAGTACTTC

j_call: TRBJ1-5
v_call: TRBV28
clone_size: few
d_call: .
cdr3_aa: CASKGHGGSNQPQHF
cdr3_nt: TGTGCCAGCAAAGGACACGGCGGTAGCAATCAGCCCCAGCATTTT

j_call: TRBJ2-7
v_call: TRBV19
clone_size: .
d_call: TRBD2
cdr3_aa: CASSIVSSGTYEQYF
cdr3_nt: TGTGCCAGTAGTATAGTTTCTAGCGGGACTTACGAGCAGTACTTC

j_call: TRBJ2-2
v_call: TRBV29-1
clone_size: .
d_call: TRBD1
cdr3_aa: CSAPGQGNTGELFF
cdr3_nt: TGCAGCGCCCCGGGACAGGGGAACACCGGGGAGCTGTTTTTT

j_call: TRBJ2-5
v_call: TRBV9
clone_size: few
d_call: .
cdr3_aa: CASSAGGGRAGETQYF
cdr3_nt: TGTGCCAGCAGCGCAGGCGGGGGCCGGGCGGGGGAGACCCAGTACTTC

j_call: TRBJ2-1
v_call: TRBV7-3
clone_size: .
d_call: TRBD2
cdr3_aa: CASSLRREPGEQFF
cdr3_nt: TGTGCCAGCAGCTTACGGCGGGAGCCTGGTGAGCAGTTCTTC

j_call: TRBJ1-2
v_call: TRBV5-1
clone_size: .
d_call: TRBD1
cdr3_aa: CASSFGQGGGYGYTF
cdr3_nt: TGCGCCAGCAGCTTCGGACAGGGTGGTGGCTATGGCTACACCTTC

j_call: TRBJ2-1
v_call: TRBV11-2
clone_size: few
d_call: TRBD2
cdr3_aa: CASTQAGGSYNEQFF
cdr3_nt: TGTGCCAGCACCCAAGCGGGAGGCTCCTACAATGAGCAGTTCTTC

j_call: TRBJ1-4
v_call: TRBV5-1
clone_size: .
d_call: TRBD1
cdr3_aa: CASSLGGTGHNEKLFF
cdr3_nt: TGCGCCAGCAGCTTGGGCGGGACAGGGCACAATGAAAAACTGTTTTTT

j_call: TRBJ2-1
v_call: TRBV5-4
clone_size: .
d_call: .
cdr3_aa: CASRFSGVGEQFF
cdr3_nt: TGTGCCAGCAGATTTTCGGGAGTAGGTGAGCAGTTCTTC